This TCR beta chain was sequenced in a study of somatic mutations in cytotoxic T cells in rheumatoid arthritis. Study outcomes and limitations: No significant CD8+ T-cell clonality difference was found between rheumatoid arthritis patients and age-matched controls. Age-dependent increases in CD8+ clonality occurred in rheumatoid arthritis patients but not in healthy controls.

Repertoires were generated with immunoSEQ multiplex PCR, while TCRdb's copy carries only in-frame clones and drops some. The sample lists 9,000 to 13,000 clones, about 70% occurring once. The CDR3 consists of 11 residues. Trimming took 0 bases from V and 3 from J, leaving 3 bases between them. The germline V gene has CDR1 DFQATT and CDR2 SNEGSKA (reference sequence). On this clone itself: Its antigen is not identified.

The rearrangement joins TRBV20-1 to TRBJ2-7; no firm D call. This receptor was identified in a man in his fifties or sixties in good health. The sequenced material came from CD8+ T cells sorted from blood. In DNA, the CDR3 is TGCAGTGCTAGAGACTACTACGAGCAGTACTTC. Amino acids: CSARDYYEQYF.